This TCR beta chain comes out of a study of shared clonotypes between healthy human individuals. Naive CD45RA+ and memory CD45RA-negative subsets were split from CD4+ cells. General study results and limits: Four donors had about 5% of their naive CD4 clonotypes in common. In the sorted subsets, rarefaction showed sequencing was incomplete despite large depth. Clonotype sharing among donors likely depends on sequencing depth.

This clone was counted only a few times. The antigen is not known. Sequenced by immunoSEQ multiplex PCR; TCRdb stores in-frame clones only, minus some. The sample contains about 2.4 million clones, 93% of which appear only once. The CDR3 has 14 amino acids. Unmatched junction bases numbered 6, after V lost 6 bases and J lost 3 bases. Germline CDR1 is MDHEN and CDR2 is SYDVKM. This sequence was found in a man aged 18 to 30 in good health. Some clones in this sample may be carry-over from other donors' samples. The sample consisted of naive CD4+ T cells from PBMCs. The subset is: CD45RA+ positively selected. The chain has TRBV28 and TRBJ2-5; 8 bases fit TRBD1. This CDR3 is CASSPPGGEETQYF. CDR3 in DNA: TGTGCCAGCAGCCCCCCAGGGGGCGAAGAGACCCAGTACTTC.